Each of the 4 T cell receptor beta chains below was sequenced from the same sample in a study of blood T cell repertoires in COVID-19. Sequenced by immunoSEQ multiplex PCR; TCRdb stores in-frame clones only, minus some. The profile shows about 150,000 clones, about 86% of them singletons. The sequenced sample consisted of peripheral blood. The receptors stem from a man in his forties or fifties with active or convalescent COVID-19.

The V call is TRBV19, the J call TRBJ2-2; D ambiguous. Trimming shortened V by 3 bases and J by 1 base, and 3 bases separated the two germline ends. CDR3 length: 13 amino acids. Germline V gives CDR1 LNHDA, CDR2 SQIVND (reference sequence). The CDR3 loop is CASSILNTGELFF. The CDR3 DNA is TGTGCCAGTAGTATCCTGAACACCGGGGAGCTGTTTTTT.

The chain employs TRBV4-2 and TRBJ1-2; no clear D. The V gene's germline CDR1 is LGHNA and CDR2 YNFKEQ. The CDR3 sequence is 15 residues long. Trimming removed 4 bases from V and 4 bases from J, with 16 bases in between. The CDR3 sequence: CASSPGSLGRYGYTF. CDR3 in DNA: TGTGCCAGCAGCCCCGGGAGTCTGGGCCGCTATGGCTACACCTTC.

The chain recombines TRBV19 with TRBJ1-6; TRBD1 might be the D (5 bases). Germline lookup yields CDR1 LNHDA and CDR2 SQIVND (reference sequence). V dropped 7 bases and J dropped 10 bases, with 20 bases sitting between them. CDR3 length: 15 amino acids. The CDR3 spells CASNEGSNRGSPLHF. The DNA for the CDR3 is TGTGCCAGTAACGAGGGCTCGAATCGGGGGTCACCCCTCCACTTT.

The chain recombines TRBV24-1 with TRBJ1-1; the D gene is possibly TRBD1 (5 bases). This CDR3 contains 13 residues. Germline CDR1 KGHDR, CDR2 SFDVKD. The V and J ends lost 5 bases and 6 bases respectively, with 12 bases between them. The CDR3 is CATSGGVSPEAFF. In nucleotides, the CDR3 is TGTGCCACCAGTGGGGGCGTTTCTCCTGAAGCTTTCTTT.